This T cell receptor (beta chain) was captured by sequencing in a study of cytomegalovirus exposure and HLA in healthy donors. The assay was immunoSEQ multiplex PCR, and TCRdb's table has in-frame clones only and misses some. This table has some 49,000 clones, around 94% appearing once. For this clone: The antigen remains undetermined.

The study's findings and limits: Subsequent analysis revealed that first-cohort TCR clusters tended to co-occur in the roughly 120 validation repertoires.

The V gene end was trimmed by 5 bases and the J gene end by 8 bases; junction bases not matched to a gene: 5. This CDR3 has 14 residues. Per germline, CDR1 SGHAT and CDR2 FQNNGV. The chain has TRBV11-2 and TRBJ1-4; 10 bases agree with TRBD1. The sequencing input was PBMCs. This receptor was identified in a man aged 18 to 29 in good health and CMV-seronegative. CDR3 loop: CASSPTGGREKLFF. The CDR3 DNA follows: TGTGCCAGCAGCCCGACAGGGGGCCGCGAAAAACTGTTTTTT.